A single T cell receptor (beta chain) is shown here with its context. This CDR3 is built from 17 residues. Germline V CDR1 and CDR2: MNHEY, SVGEGT. Trimming removed 6 bases from V and 2 bases from J; junction bases left unmatched: 13. This sample is part of a study of blood T cell repertoires in COVID-19. About the research overall: Acute and convalescent COVID-19 specimens originated in the United States, Italy and Spain. Nucleic acid was either cDNA or gDNA, and it came from T cells, B-cell-depleted T cells, or PBMCs.

Libraries were prepared by immunoSEQ multiplex PCR; TCRdb keeps only in-frame clonotypes and omits some of them. The sample contains approximately 260,000 clones, approximately 84% of which appear only once. The rearrangement uses TRBV6-2 or TRBV6-3 and TRBJ2-5, with 9 positions matching TRBD1. This receptor was obtained from a human donor in a cohort sampled during active COVID-19. The sequencing input was peripheral blood. The CDR3 region is CASSQGTGGVWQETQYF. The CDR3 coding sequence is TGTGCCAGCAGCCAAGGTACAGGGGGCGTCTGGCAAGAGACCCAGTACTTC.